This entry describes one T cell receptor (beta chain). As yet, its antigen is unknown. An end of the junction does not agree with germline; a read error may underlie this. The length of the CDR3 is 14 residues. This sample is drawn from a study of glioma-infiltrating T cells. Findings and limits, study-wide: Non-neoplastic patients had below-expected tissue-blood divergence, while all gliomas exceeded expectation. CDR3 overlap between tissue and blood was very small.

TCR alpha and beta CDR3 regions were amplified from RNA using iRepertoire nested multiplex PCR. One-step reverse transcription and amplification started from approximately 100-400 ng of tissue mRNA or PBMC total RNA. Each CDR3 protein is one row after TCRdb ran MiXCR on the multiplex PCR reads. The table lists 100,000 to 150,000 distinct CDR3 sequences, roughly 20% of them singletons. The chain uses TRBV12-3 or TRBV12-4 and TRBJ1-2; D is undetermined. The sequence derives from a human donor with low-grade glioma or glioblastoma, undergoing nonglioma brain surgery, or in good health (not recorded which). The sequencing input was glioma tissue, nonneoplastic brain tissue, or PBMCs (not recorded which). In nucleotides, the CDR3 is TGCGCCAGCAGTTCTGGACGGGTTAGCCATGGCTACACCTTC. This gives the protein CASSSGRVSHGYTF.